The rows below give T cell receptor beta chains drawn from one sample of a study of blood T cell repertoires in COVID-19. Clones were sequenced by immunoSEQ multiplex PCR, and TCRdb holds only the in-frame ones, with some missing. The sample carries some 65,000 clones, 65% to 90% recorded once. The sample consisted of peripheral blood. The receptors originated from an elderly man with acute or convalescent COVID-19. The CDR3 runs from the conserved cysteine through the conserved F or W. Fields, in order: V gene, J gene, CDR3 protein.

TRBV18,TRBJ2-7,CASSPPGTGRSEQYF
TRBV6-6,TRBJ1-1,CASSDRGEAFF
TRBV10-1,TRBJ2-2,CASRPSGNSGELFF
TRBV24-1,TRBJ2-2,CATSDPTRNTGELFF
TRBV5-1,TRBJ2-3,CASSWAEMGLGRTDTQYF
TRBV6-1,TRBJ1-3,CASSEYSPAVGNTIYF
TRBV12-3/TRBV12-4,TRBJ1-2,CASSIQGRYGYTF
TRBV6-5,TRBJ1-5,CASSYRDSRGNQPQHF
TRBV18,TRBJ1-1,CASSPNYQGTEAFF
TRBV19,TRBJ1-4,CASSGGQRPSEKLFF
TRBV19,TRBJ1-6,CASRLGQYNSPLHF
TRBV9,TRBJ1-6,CASSIPGPNSPLHF
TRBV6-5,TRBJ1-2,CASSRGKGYGYTF
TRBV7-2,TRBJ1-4,CASSLATGSGKLFF
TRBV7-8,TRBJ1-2,CASSLFRSNYGYTF
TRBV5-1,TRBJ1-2,CASSLEQGYGYTF
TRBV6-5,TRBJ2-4,CASAVGRAVIQYF
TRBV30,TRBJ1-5,CAWTRGQVDQPQHF
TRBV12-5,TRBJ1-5,CASGLTGGDQPQHF
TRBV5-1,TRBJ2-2,CASRGTSGSNGELFF
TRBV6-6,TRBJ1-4,CASSYGQHINEKLFF
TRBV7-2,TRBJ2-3,CASSSARGTQYF
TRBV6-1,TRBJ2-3,CASSEAARQGSTNTQYF
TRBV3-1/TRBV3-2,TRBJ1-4,CASSSPGGNEKLFF
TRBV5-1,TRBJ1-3,CASSSTGTSGNTIYF
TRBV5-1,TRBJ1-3,CASSFRGPGNTIYF
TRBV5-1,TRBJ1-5,CASSLEGVRGQPQHF
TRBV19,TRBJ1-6,CASSTNDRDSPLHF
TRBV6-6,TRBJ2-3,CASSRTSGRGTDTQYF
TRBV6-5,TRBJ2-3,CASSYTGRPTDTQYF
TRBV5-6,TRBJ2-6,CASSHSNRVTNVLTF
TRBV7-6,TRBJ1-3,CASSLQPSLASGNTIYF
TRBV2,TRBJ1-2,CASRRAGTASEGYTF
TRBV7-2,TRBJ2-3,CASSFSARGADTQYF
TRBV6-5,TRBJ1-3,CASSYQRASGNTIYF
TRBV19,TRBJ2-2,CASSIWQGAVGELFF
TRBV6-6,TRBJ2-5,CASSYASGSGQETQYF
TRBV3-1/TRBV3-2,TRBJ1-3,CASSQGASGNTIYF